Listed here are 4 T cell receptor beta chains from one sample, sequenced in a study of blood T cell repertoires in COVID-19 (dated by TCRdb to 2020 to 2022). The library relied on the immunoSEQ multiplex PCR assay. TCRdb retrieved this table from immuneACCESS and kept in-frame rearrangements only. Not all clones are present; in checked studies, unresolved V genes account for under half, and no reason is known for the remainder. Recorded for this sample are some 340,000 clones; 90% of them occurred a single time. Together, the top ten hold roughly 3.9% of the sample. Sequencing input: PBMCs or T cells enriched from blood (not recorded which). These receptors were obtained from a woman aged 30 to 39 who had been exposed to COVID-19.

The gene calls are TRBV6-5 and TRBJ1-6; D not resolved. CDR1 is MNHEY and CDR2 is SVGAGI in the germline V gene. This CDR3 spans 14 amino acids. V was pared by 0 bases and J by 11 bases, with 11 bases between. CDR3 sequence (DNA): TGTGCCAGCAGTTACTCTTTGGGGAGGGCACCCCTCCACTTT. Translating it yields CASSYSLGRAPLHF.

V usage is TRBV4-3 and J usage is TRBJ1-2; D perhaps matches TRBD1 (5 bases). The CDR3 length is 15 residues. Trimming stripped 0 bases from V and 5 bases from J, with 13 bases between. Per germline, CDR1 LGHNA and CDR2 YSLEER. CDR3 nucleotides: TGCGCCAGCAGCCAAGAAGGACATATCGCTTATGGCTACACCTTC. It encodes CASSQEGHIAYGYTF.

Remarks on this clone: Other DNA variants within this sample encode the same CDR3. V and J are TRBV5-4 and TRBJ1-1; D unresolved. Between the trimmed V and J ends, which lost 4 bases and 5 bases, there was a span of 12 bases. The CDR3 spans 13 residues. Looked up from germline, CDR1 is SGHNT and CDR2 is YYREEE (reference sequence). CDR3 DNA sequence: TGTGCCAGCAGCCTCCCAGGATCTACTGAAGCTTTCTTT. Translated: CASSLPGSTEAFF.

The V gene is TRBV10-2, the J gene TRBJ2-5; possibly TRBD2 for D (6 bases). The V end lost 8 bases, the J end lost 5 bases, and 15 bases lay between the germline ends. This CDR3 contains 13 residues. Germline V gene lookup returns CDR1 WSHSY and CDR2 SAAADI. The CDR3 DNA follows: TGCGCCAGCCGCGGGGTGGGGCGGGAGACCCAGTACTTC. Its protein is CASRGVGRETQYF.